These 4 T cell receptor beta chains were sequenced from one sample in a study of cytomegalovirus exposure and HLA in healthy donors. Researchers ran the PCR with 60 Vbeta and 13 Jbeta primers. The table came from immunoSEQ multiplex PCR; TCRdb's copy has only in-frame clones and leaves some out. Here the sample spans some 150,000 clones, around 80% being singletons. Input material: PBMCs. The receptors derive from a man aged 40-50 years in good health and CMV-seronegative.

This chain links TRBV5-1 with TRBJ1-1, with 7 bases lining up with TRBD1. The CDR3 runs 13 residues. The germline gives CDR1 SGHRS, CDR2 YFSETQ. J lost 7 bases, V lost 2 bases, and 5 bases had no gene match. The DNA of the CDR3 is TGCGCCAGCAGCTTTTATCCAGGGGGTGAAGCTTTCTTT. It yields the protein CASSFYPGGEAFF.

The chain combines TRBV6-5 with TRBJ2-4, with 8 bases that match TRBD1. Germline V gives CDR1 MNHEY, CDR2 SVGAGI. The V segment lost 0 bases and the J segment 6 bases; nucleotides outside the gene matches: 7. The CDR3 contains 16 residues. The DNA of the CDR3 is TGTGCCAGCAGTTACTCGAACAGGCAGGGGGCAAACATTCAGTACTTC. Amino acids: CASSYSNRQGANIQYF.

This chain joins TRBV7-3 and TRBJ2-7; no definite D call. The CDR3 is 13 amino acids. CDR1 and CDR2 (germline): SGHTA, FQGTGA. The V end lost 0 bases, the J end lost 3 bases, and 6 bases lay between the germline ends. The DNA of the CDR3 is TGTGCCAGCAGCTTAACTCCCAGCTACGAGCAGTACTTC. Protein sequence: CASSLTPSYEQYF.

The chain combines TRBV4-1 with TRBJ2-1; no clear D gene. V shed 1 base and J shed 0 bases, with 10 bases lying between them. CDR3 size: 16 residues. Germline V gene lookup returns CDR1 MGHRA and CDR2 YSYEKL. This chain's CDR3 is CASSQGLSGSYNEQFF. CDR3 in DNA: TGCGCCAGCAGCCAAGGCCTCTCGGGCTCCTACAATGAGCAGTTCTTC.